This is a list of T cell receptor beta chains from one sample in a study of blood T cell repertoires in COVID-19. Sequencing used immunoSEQ multiplex PCR; TCRdb keeps in-frame clones, though not all of them. The profile covers 90,000 to 100,000 clones, with 90% appearing a single time and around 5% taken by the ten largest. The sample consisted of peripheral blood. These receptors originate from a man aged 45-65 years with acute or convalescent COVID-19. Both conserved end residues are part of each CDR3. A D gene is named only where the DNA matches it firmly. Rows may omit the clone size; those that give it use once, few, many or a size class.

clone_size	j_call	d_call	v_call	cdr3_nt	cdr3_aa
.	TRBJ2-1	TRBD2	TRBV4-1	TGCGCCAGCAGCCAAGTGTCGGGACTAGCGGGAGGTCGCTACAATGAGCAGTTCTTC	CASSQVSGLAGGRYNEQFF
.	TRBJ1-2	TRBD1	TRBV14	TGTGCCAGCAGCCAAGGAAGGGGGCATGATGGCTACACCTTC	CASSQGRGHDGYTF
.	TRBJ1-2	TRBD1	TRBV7-2	TGTGCCAGCAGCAAGCAAGAACAGGGGTTGGGAGGCTACACCTTC	CASSKQEQGLGGYTF
.	TRBJ1-1	TRBD1	TRBV11-3	TGTGCCAGCAGCATCGGACAGGAGAACACTGAAGCTTTCTTT	CASSIGQENTEAFF
.	TRBJ1-6	TRBD1	TRBV19	TGTGCCAGTAGTATTTCGGGACAGGATAATTCACCCCTCCACTTT	CASSISGQDNSPLHF
.	TRBJ1-1	TRBD1	TRBV30	TGTGCCTCCGACAGGGATAAAGCTTTCTTT	CASDRDKAFF
once	TRBJ1-4	TRBD1	TRBV5-1	TGCGCCAGCAGCTTGGGGGACAGGAGTAATGAAAAACTGTTTTTT	CASSLGDRSNEKLFF
once	TRBJ2-2	.	TRBV3-1/TRBV3-2	TGTGCCAGCAGCCCCGCGTGGGGGGAGACCGGGGAGCTGTTTTTT	CASSPAWGETGELFF
.	TRBJ2-5	.	TRBV7-2	TGTGCCAGCAGCGAAGCGCGAGAGACCCAGTACTTC	CASSEARETQYF
.	TRBJ2-3	TRBD2	TRBV6-2/TRBV6-3	TGTGCCAGCAGTCTACTAGCGGGAGGTTCAGATACGCAGTATTTT	CASSLLAGGSDTQYF
.	TRBJ2-7	TRBD2	TRBV6-5	TGTGCCAGCAGTTACTCTGCTAGCGGCCCGACCTACGAGCAGTACTTC	CASSYSASGPTYEQYF
.	TRBJ1-2	TRBD1	TRBV24-1	TGTGCCACCACCCATTTAGGGGACAGGGGCTATGGCTACACCTTC	CATTHLGDRGYGYTF
.	TRBJ2-1	TRBD2	TRBV5-1	TGCGCCACCACCAAGATAGCGGGGGCCTACAATGAGCAGTTCTTC	CATTKIAGAYNEQFF
.	TRBJ1-2	TRBD1	TRBV6-5	TGTGCCAGCAGGCTATTCCGGGACAGGGAGAAAGGCTACACCTTC	CASRLFRDREKGYTF
once	TRBJ2-5	TRBD2	TRBV19	TGTGCCAGTAGTATCTCCCTAGCGGGAGGTGGGGAGACCCAGTACTTC	CASSISLAGGGETQYF
.	TRBJ2-5	.	TRBV21-1	TGTGCCAGCAGCAAAGAGGGCAGGGGAAACCAAGAGACCCAGTACTTC	CASSKEGRGNQETQYF
.	TRBJ2-1	TRBD2	TRBV19	TGTGCCACCTGGACTAGCGTTTACAATGAGCAGTTCTTC	CATWTSVYNEQFF
.	TRBJ2-7	TRBD2	TRBV5-6	TGTGCCAGCAGGACTAGCGGGGCCTCCTACGAGCAGTACTTC	CASRTSGASYEQYF
.	TRBJ2-3	TRBD2	TRBV24-1	TGTGCCACCAGTGACTCCACTAGCGGGAGTCCTGATACGCAGTATTTT	CATSDSTSGSPDTQYF
.	TRBJ1-5	TRBD1	TRBV30	TGTGCCTGTATTCCGGGACAGGGGATAAATCAGCCCCAGCATTTT	CACIPGQGINQPQHF
.	TRBJ2-7	TRBD1	TRBV5-6	TGTGCCAGCAGCTTGATGGGACAGGGCTACCGGGAGCAGTACTTC	CASSLMGQGYREQYF
.	TRBJ2-1	.	TRBV5-5	TGTGCCAGCAGCTTGGGGGCCGGGACTGGAATCTACAATGAGCAGTTCTTC	CASSLGAGTGIYNEQFF
.	TRBJ2-7	.	TRBV21-1	TGTGCCAGCAGCAATTTGTTAGGACAGGGGGCCCCCAACAAATCCTACGAGCAGTACTTC	CASSNLLGQGAPNKSYEQYF
.	TRBJ2-3	.	TRBV6-5	TGTGCCAGCAGCAGAGCGGGAGATACGCAGTATTTT	CASSRAGDTQYF
.	TRBJ1-4	TRBD1	TRBV4-3	TGCGCCAGCAGCCAAGACGGACAGGGGGATGAAAAACTGTTTTTT	CASSQDGQGDEKLFF
once	TRBJ1-3	TRBD1	TRBV5-1	TGCGCCAGCAGCTTGGGGGACAGTCGAGACACCATATATTTT	CASSLGDSRDTIYF
.	TRBJ2-1	TRBD2	TRBV19	TGTGCCAGTAGTTCACGACTAGCGGGAGTTCCTCGGAATGAGCAGTTCTTC	CASSSRLAGVPRNEQFF
.	TRBJ2-5	TRBD2	TRBV25-1	TGTGCCAGCAGCCTACTAGCGGGCGGGCAAGAGACCCAGTACTTC	CASSLLAGGQETQYF
medium-sized	TRBJ2-3	.	TRBV9	TGTGCCAGCAGCGTCGATAATGGCGGGACCACAGATACGCAGTATTTT	CASSVDNGGTTDTQYF
once	TRBJ1-2	TRBD1	TRBV18	TGTGCCAGCTCACCTCCGGGACAGGGGACCTATGGCTACACCTTC	CASSPPGQGTYGYTF
.	TRBJ2-1	.	TRBV18	TGTGCCAGCTCACCACCGGGGACTCGCAGCTCCTACAATGAGCAGTTCTTC	CASSPPGTRSSYNEQFF
.	TRBJ2-3	.	TRBV6-1	TGTGCCAGCAGTGACAGGGGTAGCACAGATACGCAGTATTTT	CASSDRGSTDTQYF
once	TRBJ2-7	.	TRBV5-1	TGCGCCAGCAGACCCGAGGCCGTCTCGGGCGAGCAGTACTTC	CASRPEAVSGEQYF
.	TRBJ1-2	TRBD1	TRBV11-3	TGTGCCAGCAGCTTAGATCCCGCGCAGGGGGATAACTATGGCTACACCTTC	CASSLDPAQGDNYGYTF
once	TRBJ1-6	.	TRBV5-1	TGCGCCAGCAGCCTAGACAGTTCCTATAATTCACCCCTCCACTTT	CASSLDSSYNSPLHF
.	TRBJ2-2	.	TRBV6-6	TGTGCCAGCAGCATGACAGAAACGAACACCGGGGAGCTGTTTTTT	CASSMTETNTGELFF
.	TRBJ2-3	.	TRBV10-2	TGCGCCAGCAGTGAGTCAAGGAGGGATACGCAGTATTTT	CASSESRRDTQYF
.	TRBJ1-6	.	TRBV7-2	TGTGCCAGCAGCTTAGGGCTGAATAATTCACCCCTCCACTTT	CASSLGLNNSPLHF
.	TRBJ2-7	TRBD2	TRBV6-2/TRBV6-3	TGTGCCAGCAGTTACTCGCCCAACTACTCCGGGACTAGAACCTACGAGCAGTACTTC	CASSYSPNYSGTRTYEQYF
.	TRBJ2-1	TRBD1	TRBV7-6	TGTGCCAGCAGCTCCCTATCTCCGGGACAGGGGAATGAGCAGTTCTTC	CASSSLSPGQGNEQFF
.	TRBJ2-1	.	TRBV9	TGTGCCAGCAGCGTAGGACAGGACAATGAGCAGTTCTTC	CASSVGQDNEQFF
.	TRBJ1-1	.	TRBV19	TGTGCCAGCGCCAGGGCTCAGGGCACTGAAGCTTTCTTT	CASARAQGTEAFF
.	TRBJ2-4	TRBD1	TRBV28	TGTGCCAGCAGGGGGACAGGGAGGGACATTCAGTACTTC	CASRGTGRDIQYF